These T cell receptor beta chains were read from a single sample in a study of Graves' ophthalmopathy and Graves' hyperthyroidism. One entry per CDR3 protein results from TCRdb running MiXCR on the multiplex PCR reads. The table has 150,000 to 200,000 distinct CDR3 sequences, under 45% seen once. Sequenced sample: peripheral blood. Every receptor here comes from a man aged 25-45 years with Graves' ophthalmopathy. Both conserved end residues are part of each CDR3. D genes are given only for firm matches. Some rows have no size entry. The others give once, few or many, or a class for an expanded clone.

DNA	CDR3	J	D	size	V
TGTGCCAGCAGTTTAGGACTGACGCTAGGCTCACCCCTCCACTTT	CASSLGLTLGSPLHF	TRBJ1-6	.	many	TRBV12-3/TRBV12-4
TGTGCCAGCAGTTTTGCAGGGGGCGCAGGATATGGCTACACCTTC	CASSFAGGAGYGYTF	TRBJ1-2	TRBD1	.	TRBV28
TGTGCCAGTATCCCACCCCCGGGTCCCTTATACGAGCAGTACTTC	CASIPPPGPLYEQYF	TRBJ2-7	.	many	TRBV19
TGTGCCAGCAGCTCAGAAGGGGGTAGGGGATACATTCAGTACTTC	CASSSEGGRGYIQYF	TRBJ2-4	.	.	TRBV11-2
TGTGCCAGCAGTTTTGGGACGGCGTGCTTC	CASSFGTACF	TRBJ1-2	.	many	TRBV12-3/TRBV12-4
TGCGCCAGCAGCTTGGGTGGGGATGTCAATCAGCCCCAGCATTTT	CASSLGGDVNQPQHF	TRBJ1-5	.	many	TRBV5-1
TGTGCCAGCAGTTCGGGGGGGGTTCCGGGGGAGCTGTTTTTT	CASSSGGVPGELFF	TRBJ2-2	TRBD2	many	TRBV6-5
TGTGCCAGCATTCAGGGGGGGGATGGCAATCAGCCCCAGCATTTT	CASIQGGDGNQPQHF	TRBJ1-5	TRBD1	many	TRBV6-5
TGTGCCAGCAGTTTATACGACCTGAACAGGGAAGCTTTCTTT	CASSLYDLNREAFF	TRBJ1-1	.	many	TRBV28
TGTGCCAGCAGCCGGGAGATCGAGGGTTCCGGCTACACCTTC	CASSREIEGSGYTF	TRBJ1-2	.	many	TRBV3-1
TGTGCCAGCAGAACTAGGGGAGGGAACACTGAAGCTTTCTTT	CASRTRGGNTEAFF	TRBJ1-1	.	few	TRBV12-3/TRBV12-4
TGTGCCAGCAGCTTAGAACTAGCGGGGAACTACGAGCAGTACTTC	CASSLELAGNYEQYF	TRBJ2-7	TRBD2	.	TRBV11-2
TGTGCCAGCAGGGTATGGTCTAGCGGGATCTACGAGCAGTACTTC	CASRVWSSGIYEQYF	TRBJ2-7	TRBD2	many	TRBV11-2
TGTGCCATCAGTGAGCGCGGAGTGAACACTGAAGCTTTCTTT	CAISERGVNTEAFF	TRBJ1-1	.	many	TRBV10-3
TGTGCCATTTCCAGCCGGGACAGATTCTACGAGCAGTACTTC	CAISSRDRFYEQYF	TRBJ2-7	TRBD1	many	TRBV10-3
TGCAGTGCTCTCCGGGACACCTACGAGCAGTACTTC	CSALRDTYEQYF	TRBJ2-7	.	many	TRBV20-1
TGTGCCAGCAGCCTCGGAAGGGTCGGCGAGACCCAGTACTTC	CASSLGRVGETQYF	TRBJ2-5	.	once	TRBV12-3/TRBV12-4
TGTGCCAGCAGTTCCACAGGGGATTCACCCCTCCACTTT	CASSSTGDSPLHF	TRBJ1-6	TRBD1	.	TRBV6-5
TGTGCCAGTGGGGCACGGCCGAACACTGAAGCTTTCTTT	CASGARPNTEAFF	TRBJ1-1	.	many	TRBV19
TGTGCCAGCAGGTGGACGGGAGAAGAGACCCAGTACTTC	CASRWTGEETQYF	TRBJ2-5	.	.	TRBV12-3/TRBV12-4
TGTGCCAGCAGTCTTATACTAGCGGGAGGCCTACAAGAGACCCAGTACTTC	CASSLILAGGLQETQYF	TRBJ2-5	TRBD2	many	TRBV27
TGCAGTGCGCGGAACCGCAGGGAATCGATGCTATTCGGCAATCAGCCCCAGCATTTT	CSARNRRESMLFGNQPQHF	TRBJ1-5	.	many	TRBV20-1
TGTGCCTGGACACCTCGGGGGACGACTGAAGCTTTCTTT	CAWTPRGTTEAFF	TRBJ1-1	.	many	TRBV30
TGTGCCAGCAGTGAAGCGGCAGGGTTTTGGGTCTACGAGCAGTACTTC	CASSEAAGFWVYEQYF	TRBJ2-7	.	many	TRBV2
TGTGCCAGCAGTGCCCCTCGGGGGACCTCCTACGAGCAGTACTTC	CASSAPRGTSYEQYF	TRBJ2-7	.	.	TRBV28
TGTGCCAGCAGCCAACTATTGAACACTGAAGCTTTCTTT	CASSQLLNTEAFF	TRBJ1-1	.	many	TRBV11-1